A single sample gave rise to the 21 T cell receptor beta chains below, sequenced in a study of siplizumab effects on memory and regulatory T cells. Assay used: immunoSEQ multiplex PCR; TCRdb lists only in-frame clones, some missing. The data hold thousands of clones, with approximately 60% observed a single time. Sequencing was done on a sample of effector memory CD8+ T cells sorted from blood. The subset is: unstimulated CD8+ effector memory T cells. These TCRs come from a human donor in good health.

The gene calls are TRBV7-3 and TRBJ2-4; D is possibly TRBD1 (6 bases). Germline V gene sequence: CDR1 SGHTA, CDR2 FQGTGA. The CDR3 contains 14 residues. Trimming left V 7 bases short and J 1 base short, with 11 bases between. DNA of the CDR3: TGTGCCAGCACCCGAACAGGGGCCAAAAACATTCAGTACTTC. This encodes CASTRTGAKNIQYF.

The J gene is TRBJ2-6, the V gene TRBV9; D may be TRBD1 or TRBD2 (5 bases each). This CDR3 comprises 16 residues. The germline V and J ends were trimmed by 0 bases and 0 bases, with 7 bases remaining between them. The germline V gene has CDR1 SGDLS and CDR2 YYNGEE. The chain's CDR3 is CASSVGGDSGANVLTF. For the CDR3, the DNA is TGTGCCAGCAGCGTAGGAGGGGACTCTGGGGCCAACGTCCTGACTTTC.

The V call is TRBV28, the J call TRBJ2-7; D could derive from TRBD1 or TRBD2 (5 bases each). Between the trimmed V and J ends, which lost 3 bases and 5 bases, there was a span of 20 bases. CDR1 MDHEN and CDR2 SYDVKM come from the germline V gene. The CDR3 is made up of 16 amino acids. DNA for the CDR3: TGTGCCAGCAGTTTTATAGGTCAGGGCACGGGGAACGAGCAGTACTTC. Translation gives CASSFIGQGTGNEQYF.

This clone was seen more than once but under ten times. This chain uses TRBV4-3 with TRBJ2-2, with TRBD1 identical over 9 bases. The CDR3 covers 16 residues. The trim removed 2 bases at V and 3 bases at J, leaving 4 bases unmatched. Per the germline V gene, CDR1 is LGHNA and CDR2 is YSLEER. The CDR3 here is CASSQRGDRDTGELFF. CDR3 nucleotides: TGCGCCAGCAGCCAAAGGGGGGACAGGGACACCGGGGAGCTGTTTTTT.

The chain recombines TRBV9 with TRBJ2-3; 7 positions match TRBD2. The germline gives CDR1 SGDLS, CDR2 YYNGEE. V lost 2 bases and J lost 2; bases outside the gene matches: 5. The CDR3 contains 15 residues. The CDR3 reads CASSVGRGNTDTQYF. CDR3 nucleotides: TGTGCCAGCAGCGTTGGGCGGGGGAACACAGATACGCAGTATTTT.

This clone has only a few counts. The V and J genes are TRBV7-9 and TRBJ1-6; D is possibly TRBD1 (5 bases). Looked up from germline, CDR1 is SEHNR and CDR2 is FQNEAQ (reference sequence). V lost 4 bases, J lost 9 bases, and 10 bases lay in between. The CDR3 extends over 13 amino acids. Here the CDR3 DNA reads TGTGCCAGCAGCTATGATGGGGGTTCACCCCTCCACTTT. Translating gives CASSYDGGSPLHF. The full variable domain, with the rest looked up from reference TRBV7-9 and TRBJ1-6, is DTGVSQNPRHKITKRGQNVTFRCDPISEHNRLYWYRQTLGQGPEFLTYFQNEAQLEKSRLLSDRFSAERPKGSFSTLEIQRTEQGDSAMYLCASSYDGGSPLHFGNGTRLTVT.

This clone was observed a handful of times. V is TRBV6-4 and J is TRBJ2-2, with 9 nucleotides matching TRBD1. The germline CDR1 and CDR2 sequences are MRHNA and SNTAGT. The CDR3 runs 16 residues. Trimming at V came to 3 bases and at J to 4 bases, leaving 6 bases not matched to a gene. CDR3 bases: TGTGCCAGCAGTGAAGGGACAGGGATGGGCACCGGGGAGCTGTTTTTT. Residues: CASSEGTGMGTGELFF.

This chain links TRBV6-4 with TRBJ2-3; D is perhaps TRBD1 (5 bases). This CDR3 contains 13 residues. Per germline, CDR1 MRHNA and CDR2 SNTAGT. V lost 2 bases and J 3 bases, leaving 6 bases between the germline ends. In nucleotides, the CDR3 is TGTGCCAGCAGTGACGGGGCGACAGATACGCAGTATTTT. Protein: CASSDGATDTQYF.

The rearrangement uses TRBV9 and TRBJ2-4; D possibly corresponds to TRBD2 (6 bases). The CDR3 is 13 amino acids. Trimming removed 6 bases at V and 8 bases at J, with 15 bases between. Looked up from germline, CDR1 is SGDLS and CDR2 is YYNGEE. The CDR3 region has the DNA TGTGCCAGCACCCCGGGACTTGGGGACATTCAGTACTTC. Its translation: CASTPGLGDIQYF.

This clone was counted only a few times. The J gene is TRBJ1-3, the V gene TRBV6-6, with D possibly matching TRBD1 (5 bases). Germline lookup yields CDR1 MNHNY and CDR2 SVGAGI (reference sequence). The CDR3 contains 14 residues. V gave up 11 bases and J gave up 0 bases, with 14 bases separating them. The CDR3 sequence is CASRRGTSGNTIYF. Written as DNA, the CDR3 is TGTGCCTCCCGGCGGGGGACCTCTGGAAACACCATATATTTT.

The V gene is TRBV6-6, the J gene TRBJ2-7, with 11 bases that match TRBD1. The V gene's germline CDR1 is MNHNY and CDR2 SVGAGI (reference sequence). Germline trimming cut 2 bases from V and 5 bases from J; bases unmatched to any gene: 2. CDR3 length: 14 residues. CDR3 nucleotide sequence: TGTGCCAGCAGTTACGGGACAGGGGGTCACGAGCAGTACTTC. Translation: CASSYGTGGHEQYF.

This CDR3 reads CASSLGQATGELFF. The CDR3 DNA follows: TGTGCCAGTAGTTTAGGACAGGCCACCGGGGAGCTGTTTTTT. The V call is TRBV19, the J call TRBJ2-2, with 7 bases aligning to TRBD1. The CDR3 length is 14 residues. Germline V gives CDR1 LNHDA, CDR2 SQIVND (reference sequence). The J segment lost 4 bases and the V segment lost 5 bases, leaving 4 bases of the junction unmatched.

V is TRBV6-1 and J is TRBJ2-7; D gene ambiguous. The length of the CDR3 is 15 residues. Trimming shortened V by 4 bases and J by 2 bases, and 15 bases separated the two germline ends. Germline-derived CDR1 and CDR2 are MNHNS and SASEGT. CDR3 in amino acids: CASSVGVSEAYEQYF. CDR3 DNA: TGTGCCAGCAGTGTAGGAGTCAGTGAAGCCTACGAGCAGTACTTC.

This clone was seen once. This CDR3 is CASSLAVSGGEETQYF. The CDR3 DNA follows: TGTGCCAGCAGCTTGGCGGTTAGCGGGGGGGAAGAGACCCAGTACTTC. The chain combines TRBV5-6 with TRBJ2-5, with 11 bases that match TRBD2. The CDR3 runs to 16 residues. Germline-derived CDR1 and CDR2 are SGHDT and YYEEEE. The V segment lost 0 bases and the J segment 3 bases; nucleotides outside the gene matches: 4.

The V gene is TRBV30, the J gene TRBJ1-4, with D unclear. This CDR3 has 11 amino acids. Germline loops: CDR1 GTSNPN, CDR2 SVGIG (reference sequence). Trimming pared 5 bases from V and 6 bases from J, leaving 7 bases between. CDR3 loop: CAWDEDEKLFF. CDR3 nucleotide sequence: TGTGCCTGGGATGAGGATGAAAAACTGTTTTTT.

The chain uses TRBV6-6 and TRBJ1-1, with D maybe TRBD1 (5 bases). Per the germline V gene, CDR1 is MNHNY and CDR2 is SVGAGI (reference sequence). The CDR3 runs to 14 residues. V shed 2 bases and J shed 1 base, with 8 bases lying between them. CDR3 amino acids: CASSYGGQNTEAFF. CDR3 in DNA: TGTGCCAGCAGTTACGGAGGACAGAACACTGAAGCTTTCTTT.

The chain joins TRBV15 to TRBJ2-5; the D gene is possibly TRBD2 (6 bases). The CDR3 has 15 amino acids. The V gene's germline CDR1 is LNHNV and CDR2 YYDKDF (reference sequence). Deletions cut 5 bases from V and 3 bases from J, with 16 bases between. The CDR3 DNA sequence: TGTGCCACCAGCCCAGAGAGGACGGGGGAAGAGACCCAGTACTTC. Translating it yields CATSPERTGEETQYF.

In its sample, this clone was seen once. The CDR3 is CASSPQDRVYEQYF. CDR3 bases: TGTGCCAGCAGCCCGCAGGACAGGGTCTACGAGCAGTACTTC. V usage is TRBV7-9 and J usage is TRBJ2-7; 8 bases fit TRBD1. Germline CDR1 SEHNR, CDR2 FQNEAQ (reference sequence). The CDR3 is made up of 14 amino acids. Unmatched junction bases numbered 6, after V lost 5 bases and J lost 3 bases.

V gene TRBV6-4 combines with J gene TRBJ2-3, with 10 nucleotides matching TRBD2. The CDR3 covers 17 residues. Looked up from germline, CDR1 is MRHNA and CDR2 is SNTAGT. The ends lost 3 bases at V and 0 bases at J; junction bases unmatched: 6. The CDR3 coding sequence is TGTGCCAGCAGTGAGAAGAGCGGGGGGGGAAGCACAGATACGCAGTATTTT. This translates into CASSEKSGGGSTDTQYF.

V and J are TRBV10-1 and TRBJ2-3, with 11 positions matching TRBD2. Trimming took 3 bases from V and 2 from J; bases not matched to a gene: 4. This CDR3 contains 16 residues. Germline CDR1 WNHNN, CDR2 SYGVQD (reference sequence). For the CDR3, the DNA is TGCGCCAGCAGTGAACCGGGACTAGCGGACACAGATACGCAGTATTTT. Protein sequence: CASSEPGLADTDTQYF.

Turning to this clone: Other DNA sequences in the same sample also yield this CDR3. The V and J genes are TRBV25-1 and TRBJ2-3; no reliable D call. The CDR3 spans 14 residues. Trimming removed 1 base from V and 3 bases from J, with 8 bases in between. Per the germline V gene, CDR1 is MGHDK and CDR2 is SYGVNS. This CDR3 reads CASSEFSLTDTQYF. The CDR3 bases are TGTGCCAGCAGTGAATTCAGCCTAACAGATACGCAGTATTTT.